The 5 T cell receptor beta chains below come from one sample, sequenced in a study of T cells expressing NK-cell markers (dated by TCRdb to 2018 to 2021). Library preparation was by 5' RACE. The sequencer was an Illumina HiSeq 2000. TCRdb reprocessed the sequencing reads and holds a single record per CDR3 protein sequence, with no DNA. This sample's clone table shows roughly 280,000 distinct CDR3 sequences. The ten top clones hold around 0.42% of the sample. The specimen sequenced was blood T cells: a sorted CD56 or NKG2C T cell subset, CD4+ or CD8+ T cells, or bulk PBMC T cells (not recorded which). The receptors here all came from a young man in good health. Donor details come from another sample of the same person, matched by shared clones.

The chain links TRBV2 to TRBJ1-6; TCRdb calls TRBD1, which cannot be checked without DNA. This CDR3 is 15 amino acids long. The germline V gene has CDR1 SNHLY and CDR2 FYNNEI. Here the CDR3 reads CASNQDREVNSPLHF.

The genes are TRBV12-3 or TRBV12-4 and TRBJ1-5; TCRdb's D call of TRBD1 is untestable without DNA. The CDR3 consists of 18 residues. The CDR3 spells CASSPTDRGGGGNQPQHF.

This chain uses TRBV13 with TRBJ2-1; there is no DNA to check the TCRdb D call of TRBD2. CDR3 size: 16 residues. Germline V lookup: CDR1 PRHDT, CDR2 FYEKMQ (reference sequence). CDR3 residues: CASSFRGLAAYNEQFF.

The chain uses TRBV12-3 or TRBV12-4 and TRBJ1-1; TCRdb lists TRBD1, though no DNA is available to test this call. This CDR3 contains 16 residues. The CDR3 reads CASSFGQGGLNTEAFF.

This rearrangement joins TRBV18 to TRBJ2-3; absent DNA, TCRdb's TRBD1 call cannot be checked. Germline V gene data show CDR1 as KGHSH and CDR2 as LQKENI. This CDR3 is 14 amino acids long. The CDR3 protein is CASSQPGQGDTQYF.